This TCR beta chain came from a study of blood T cell repertoires in COVID-19. In the study overall: The United States, Italy and Spain were the sources of the acute and convalescent COVID-19 samples. Sample material is recorded as cDNA or gDNA derived from T cells, B-cell-depleted T cells, or PBMCs.

Original processing notes: Researchers report that nucleated cell counts were estimated from reference gene primer amplification. The method was immunoSEQ multiplex PCR; TCRdb's version includes in-frame clones alone and lacks a portion of them. The V and J calls and clone size come from that table; D and trimming were worked out from the DNA. Counted here are some 69,000 clones, roughly 85% occurring once; the ten biggest clones make up 1.8%. Germline V lookup: CDR1 MGHRA, CDR2 YSYEKL. V dropped 2 bases and J dropped 4; count of bases not matched to a gene: 3. The CDR3 extends over 15 amino acids. This clone was counted between two and nine times.

The source of this sequence is an older woman with acute or convalescent COVID-19. The sequenced material came from peripheral blood. The rearrangement uses TRBV4-1 and TRBJ1-1, with 11 bases fitting TRBD1. CDR3 nucleotide sequence: TGCGCCAGCAGCCAAAGGACAGGGGGCCTCACTGAAGCTTTCTTT. Translation gives CASSQRTGGLTEAFF.